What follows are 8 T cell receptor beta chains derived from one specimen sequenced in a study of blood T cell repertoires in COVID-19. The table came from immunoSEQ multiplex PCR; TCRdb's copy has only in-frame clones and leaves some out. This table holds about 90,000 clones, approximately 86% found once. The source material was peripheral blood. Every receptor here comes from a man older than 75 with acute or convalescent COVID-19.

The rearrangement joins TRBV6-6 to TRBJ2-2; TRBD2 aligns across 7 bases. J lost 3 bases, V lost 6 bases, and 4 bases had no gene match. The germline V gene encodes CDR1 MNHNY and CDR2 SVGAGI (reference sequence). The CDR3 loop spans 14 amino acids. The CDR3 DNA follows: TGTGCCAGCAGCAACGGGGGGTACACCGGGGAGCTGTTTTTT. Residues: CASSNGGYTGELFF.

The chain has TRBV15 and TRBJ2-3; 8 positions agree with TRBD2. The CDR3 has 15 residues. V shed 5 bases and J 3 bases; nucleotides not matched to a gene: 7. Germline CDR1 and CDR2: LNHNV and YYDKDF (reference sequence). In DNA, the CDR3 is TGTGCCACCAGCGGGACTAGGAGTCGGACAGATACGCAGTATTTT. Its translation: CATSGTRSRTDTQYF.

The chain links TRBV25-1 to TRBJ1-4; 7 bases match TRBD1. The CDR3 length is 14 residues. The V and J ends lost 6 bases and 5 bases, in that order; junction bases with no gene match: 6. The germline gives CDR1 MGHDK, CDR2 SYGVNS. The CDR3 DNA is TGTGCCAGCAGAAGGACAGGTGCAAATGAAAAACTGTTTTTT. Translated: CASRRTGANEKLFF.

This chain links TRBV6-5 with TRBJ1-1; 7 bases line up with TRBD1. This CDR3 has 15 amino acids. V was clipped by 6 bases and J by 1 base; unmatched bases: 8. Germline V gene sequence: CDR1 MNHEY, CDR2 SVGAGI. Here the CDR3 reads CASRGLGQSNTEAFF. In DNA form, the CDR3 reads TGTGCCAGCAGGGGCCTGGGACAGTCGAACACTGAAGCTTTCTTT.

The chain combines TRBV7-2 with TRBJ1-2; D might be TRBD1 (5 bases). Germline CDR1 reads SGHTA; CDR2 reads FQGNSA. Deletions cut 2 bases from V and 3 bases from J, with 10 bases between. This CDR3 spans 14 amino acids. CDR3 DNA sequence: TGTGCCAGCAGCTTACTCGGCAGGGACTATGGCTACACCTTC. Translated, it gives CASSLLGRDYGYTF.

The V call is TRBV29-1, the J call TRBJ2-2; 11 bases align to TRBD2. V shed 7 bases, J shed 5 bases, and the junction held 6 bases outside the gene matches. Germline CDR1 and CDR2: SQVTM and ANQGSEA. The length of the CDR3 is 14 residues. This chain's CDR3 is CSGLAGGGTGELFF. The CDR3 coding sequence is TGCAGCGGTCTAGCGGGAGGCGGGACCGGGGAGCTGTTTTTT.

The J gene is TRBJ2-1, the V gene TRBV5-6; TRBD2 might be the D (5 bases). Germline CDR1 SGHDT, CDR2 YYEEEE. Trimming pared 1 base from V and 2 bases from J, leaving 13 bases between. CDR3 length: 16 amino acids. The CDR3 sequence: CASSLWRVLAYNEQFF. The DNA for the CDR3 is TGTGCCAGCAGCTTGTGGCGGGTGCTTGCCTACAATGAGCAGTTCTTC. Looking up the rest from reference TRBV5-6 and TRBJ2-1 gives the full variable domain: DAGVTQSPTHLIKTRGQQVTLRCSPKSGHDTVSWYQQALGQGPQFIFQYYEEEERQRGNFPDRFSGHQFPNYSSELNVNALLLGDSALYLCASSLWRVLAYNEQFFGPGTRLTVL.

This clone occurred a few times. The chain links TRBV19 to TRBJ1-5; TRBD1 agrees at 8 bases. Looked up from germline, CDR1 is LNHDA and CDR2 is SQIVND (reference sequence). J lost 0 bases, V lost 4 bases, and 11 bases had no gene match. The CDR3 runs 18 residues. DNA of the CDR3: TGTGCCAGTAGTACGATGGACAGGGCCTACGATAGCAATCAGCCCCAGCATTTT. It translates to CASSTMDRAYDSNQPQHF.